Below, 29 T cell receptor beta chains from the same sample are listed, as sequenced in a study of blood T cell repertoires in COVID-19. Sequenced by immunoSEQ multiplex PCR; TCRdb stores in-frame clones only, minus some. The data show approximately 200,000 clones, over 75% seen once. Specimen: peripheral blood. These receptors all come from a human donor with active or convalescent COVID-19. The donor label of this sample is uncertain.

The chain carries TRBV27 and TRBJ2-1; 7 bases are shared with TRBD1. CDR1 and CDR2 (germline): MNHEY, SMNVEV (reference sequence). V was clipped by 5 bases and J by 7 bases; unmatched bases: 5. CDR3 length: 13 amino acids. The CDR3 is CASSLDRANEQFF. The CDR3 coding sequence is TGTGCCAGCAGTCTAGACAGGGCTAATGAGCAGTTCTTC.

V gene TRBV5-5 combines with J gene TRBJ2-7, with D maybe TRBD2 (5 bases). This CDR3 contains 14 residues. Deletions cut 4 bases from V and 2 bases from J, with 13 bases between. Germline V lookup: CDR1 SGHKS, CDR2 YYEKEE (reference sequence). CDR3 bases: TGTGCCAGCAGCCGTAGACCCGGGGCCTACGAGCAGTACTTC. Encoded protein: CASSRRPGAYEQYF.

The chain joins TRBV30 to TRBJ2-7, with 11 bases aligning to TRBD1. Germline lookup yields CDR1 GTSNPN and CDR2 SVGIG (reference sequence). This CDR3 contains 15 residues. J was trimmed by 0 bases and V by 5 bases; bases with no gene match: 6. This chain's CDR3 is CAWGGQGVTSYEQYF. The DNA of the CDR3 is TGTGCCTGGGGGGGACAGGGGGTCACCTCCTACGAGCAGTACTTC.

This clone showed up just once. The chain recombines TRBV5-1 with TRBJ2-5; 8 bases agree with TRBD2. The CDR3 has 15 amino acids. V lost 4 bases and J lost 2; bases outside the gene matches: 7. Germline CDR1 reads SGHRS; CDR2 reads YFSETQ. CDR3 bases: TGCGCCAGCAGCCCCCGGCTAGCGGGTCAAGAGACCCAGTACTTC. Encoded protein: CASSPRLAGQETQYF.

This clone occurred a few times. V is TRBV9 and J is TRBJ2-7, with a possible D match to TRBD2 (6 bases). V gave up 3 bases and J gave up 7 bases, with 17 bases separating them. The CDR3 consists of 14 residues. The germline V gene encodes CDR1 SGDLS and CDR2 YYNGEE. This CDR3 is CASSATWVGREQYF. For the CDR3, the DNA is TGTGCCAGCAGCGCCACTTGGGTGGGGAGGGAGCAGTACTTC.

This clone appeared a single time. The rearrangement uses TRBV18 and TRBJ1-2; D perhaps matches TRBD1 (6 bases). V lost 2 bases, J lost 3 bases, and 13 bases lay in between. This CDR3 region has 15 residues. CDR1 is KGHSH, CDR2 LQKENI, per germline. The CDR3 coding sequence is TGTGCCAGCTCACCATTTCTAGGGGGAGACTATGGCTACACCTTC. Translated, it gives CASSPFLGGDYGYTF.

The chain carries TRBV24-1 and TRBJ1-5; D may be TRBD1 (6 bases). The CDR3 length is 17 residues. CDR1 and CDR2 from the germline V gene are KGHDR and SFDVKD. The V end lost 4 bases, the J end lost 3 bases, and 18 bases lay between the germline ends. CDR3 bases: TGTGCCACCAGTGACCTGCAGGGGATCCGGTCCAATCAGCCCCAGCATTTT. It encodes CATSDLQGIRSNQPQHF.

The V gene is TRBV9, the J gene TRBJ2-1; TRBD2 agrees at 9 bases. CDR1 is SGDLS and CDR2 is YYNGEE in the germline V gene. The CDR3 consists of 16 residues. V shed 0 bases and J 0 bases; nucleotides not matched to a gene: 1. CDR3 DNA: TGTGCCAGCAGCGTAGGCGGGGGGGGCTCCTACAATGAGCAGTTCTTC. Its translation is CASSVGGGGSYNEQFF.

The chain combines TRBV30 with TRBJ2-1; D uncertain. The CDR3 is 13 residues long. The V gene's germline CDR1 is GTSNPN and CDR2 SVGIG (reference sequence). V was shortened by 6 bases and J by 0 bases, with 9 bases between the two germline ends. The DNA for the CDR3 is TGTGCCTGTGGTCGGAGCTCCTACAATGAGCAGTTCTTC. Translation: CACGRSSYNEQFF.

The table lists this clone with a count of one. J is TRBJ2-1 and V is TRBV18; 11 bases agree with TRBD2. The CDR3 is made up of 14 amino acids. V shed 6 bases and J 4 bases; nucleotides not matched to a gene: 2. Germline lookup yields CDR1 KGHSH and CDR2 LQKENI. The CDR3 DNA reads as TGTGCCAGCTCGGGACTAGCGGCTTACAATGAGCAGTTCTTC. This sequence encodes CASSGLAAYNEQFF. The full variable domain, in which reference TRBV18 and TRBJ2-1 provide the parts outside the CDR3, is NAGVMQNPRHLVRRRGQEARLRCSPMKGHSHVYWYRQLPEEGLKFMVYLQKENIIDESGMPKERFSAEFPKEGPSILRIQQVVRGDSAAYFCASSGLAAYNEQFFGPGTRLTVL.

The chain couples TRBV5-4 to TRBJ2-5, with D perhaps TRBD2 (6 bases). The CDR3 contains 14 residues. Looked up from germline, CDR1 is SGHNT and CDR2 is YYREEE (reference sequence). V lost 0 bases and J 0 bases, leaving 6 bases between the germline ends. CDR3 in amino acids: CASSLVADQETQYF. CDR3 DNA: TGTGCCAGCAGCTTGGTAGCGGACCAAGAGACCCAGTACTTC.

V is TRBV28 and J is TRBJ1-2; a weak D match, TRBD1 (5 bases). V was cut by 8 bases and J by 4 bases, with 20 bases left in between. Germline values: CDR1 MDHEN, CDR2 SYDVKM. The CDR3 runs 15 residues. CDR3 sequence reads: CASHPLGVFAYGYTF. The CDR3 DNA follows: TGTGCCAGCCATCCCCTAGGGGTTTTCGCCTATGGCTACACCTTC.

This clone has a single count. This chain connects TRBV3-1 (or the pseudogene TRBV3-2) to TRBJ1-2; D remains ambiguous. The CDR3 is made up of 16 amino acids. The V end was cut by 4 bases, the J end by 2 bases, with 17 bases between. Germline V gives CDR1 LGHDT, CDR2 YNNKEL (reference sequence). CDR3 nucleotides: TGTGCCAGCAGCCCTTCAATGGGCATGCTAAACTATGGCTACACCTTC. Protein: CASSPSMGMLNYGYTF.

The chain employs TRBV2 and TRBJ2-3; a weak D match, TRBD2 (6 bases). Trimming removed 5 bases from V and 4 bases from J, with 22 bases in between. Germline CDR1 SNHLY, CDR2 FYNNEI. The CDR3 covers 17 residues. The CDR3 reads CASSFSHGRIQADTQYF. CDR3 coding DNA: TGTGCCAGCAGTTTTTCTCACGGGAGAATCCAGGCAGATACGCAGTATTTT.

This rearrangement joins TRBV14 to TRBJ2-5; D gene unclear. V was pared by 2 bases and J by 2 bases, with 6 bases between. The CDR3 runs to 13 residues. Germline assignment: CDR1 SGHDN and CDR2 FVKESK. The CDR3 DNA reads TGTGCCAGCAGCCAATCCCCACAAGAGACCCAGTACTTC. It encodes CASSQSPQETQYF.

The V and J genes are TRBV24-1 and TRBJ2-5; TRBD2 agrees at 9 bases. V shed 4 bases, J shed 5 bases, and the junction held 10 bases outside the gene matches. CDR1 KGHDR and CDR2 SFDVKD come from the germline V gene. CDR3 length: 16 residues. CDR3 protein: CATSEDVREGPETQYF. The CDR3 DNA sequence: TGTGCCACCAGTGAGGACGTGCGGGAGGGCCCGGAGACCCAGTACTTC.

This sequence joins TRBV29-1 and TRBJ2-7, with TRBD1 identical over 7 bases. Germline V gene data show CDR1 as SQVTM and CDR2 as ANQGSEA. This CDR3 is built from 14 residues. The junction had 14 bases not matched to a gene; V was cut back by 5 bases and J by 7 bases. CDR3 protein: CSVKVKDRTREQYF. The CDR3 nucleotides are TGCAGCGTTAAAGTCAAGGACAGGACGAGGGAGCAGTACTTC.

This chain links TRBV11-3 with TRBJ2-7, with 10 bases fitting TRBD2. The V segment lost 4 bases and the J segment 0 bases; nucleotides outside the gene matches: 18. In germline, CDR1 is SGHNT, CDR2 YENEEA. The CDR3 spans 20 residues. The CDR3 DNA is TGTGCCAGCAGCTCAAGGGGGGGAAGATCCGGGACTAGCGTCTCCTACGAGCAGTACTTC. This codes for CASSSRGGRSGTSVSYEQYF.

The chain joins TRBV11-2 to TRBJ1-2, with TRBD1 identical over 8 bases. With V trimmed by 1 base and J by 8 bases, 3 bases remained unmatched. Germline V gene sequence: CDR1 SGHAT, CDR2 FQNNGV. CDR3 size: 13 residues. CDR3 in amino acids: CASSLGDRGGYTF. CDR3 DNA sequence: TGTGCCAGCAGCTTAGGAGACAGGGGAGGCTACACCTTC. Combining the CDR3 with reference TRBV11-2 and TRBJ1-2 gives the whole variable domain EAGVAQSPRYKIIEKRQSVAFWCNPISGHATLYWYQQILGQGPKLLIQFQNNGVVDDSQLPKDRFSAERLKGVDSTLKIQPAKLEDSAVYLCASSLGDRGGYTFGSGTRLTVV.

The chain joins TRBV5-6 to TRBJ2-7; D is perhaps TRBD1 (6 bases). The CDR3 is 14 amino acids. The germline gives CDR1 SGHDT, CDR2 YYEEEE. Between the trimmed V and J ends, which lost 5 bases and 0 bases, there was a span of 12 bases. The CDR3 DNA reads TGTGCCAGCAGTTTGACGACAGGCTCCTACGAGCAGTACTTC. Its protein is CASSLTTGSYEQYF.

The genes are TRBV7-6 and TRBJ2-2, with a weak D call TRBD2 (5 bases). The CDR3 extends over 16 amino acids. V dropped 1 base and J dropped 0 bases, with 9 bases sitting between them. In germline, CDR1 is SGHVS, CDR2 FNYEAQ. CDR3 bases: TGTGCCAGCAGCTTAGTGAGGACTGCGAACACCGGGGAGCTGTTTTTT. Protein: CASSLVRTANTGELFF.

The chain employs TRBV5-5 and TRBJ1-4; possible D gene TRBD1, 6 bases. V was trimmed by 0 bases and J by 3 bases, leaving 12 bases between them. The V gene's germline CDR1 is SGHKS and CDR2 YYEKEE (reference sequence). The CDR3 contains 16 residues. CDR3 coding DNA: TGTGCCAGCAGCTTGGAGGGGACACTCGCTAATGAAAAACTGTTTTTT. Amino acids: CASSLEGTLANEKLFF. The entire variable domain, with the rest obtained from reference TRBV5-5 and TRBJ1-4, is as follows: DAGVTQSPTHLIKTRGQQVTLRCSPISGHKSVSWYQQVLGQGPQFIFQYYEKEERGRGNFPDRFSARQFPNYSSELNVNALLLGDSALYLCASSLEGTLANEKLFFGSGTQLSVL.

The chain is built from TRBV5-4 and TRBJ2-3, with TRBD2 matching over 7 bases. V lost 0 bases, J lost 6 bases, and 1 base stayed unmatched. The V gene's germline CDR1 is SGHNT and CDR2 YYREEE (reference sequence). The CDR3 consists of 13 residues. The CDR3 spells CASSLAGGDTQYF. The CDR3 DNA is TGTGCCAGCAGCTTGGCCGGGGGGGATACGCAGTATTTT.

The V gene is TRBV18, the J gene TRBJ1-3, with 7 bases matching TRBD1. V shed 3 bases and J 4 bases; nucleotides not matched to a gene: 6. This CDR3 has 15 amino acids. Germline V gene lookup returns CDR1 KGHSH and CDR2 LQKENI. The CDR3 region has the DNA TGTGCCAGCTCACCTATGACAGGGATCGGAAACACCATATATTTT. This gives the protein CASSPMTGIGNTIYF.

This clone occurred a few times. The DNA of the CDR3 is TGTGCTAGTGGTTTCCCCCCCGGACAGGGGGCGCGTTTGACCATATATTTT. Its translation: CASGFPPGQGARLTIYF. The J gene is TRBJ1-3, the V gene TRBV12-5; TRBD1 matches at 11 bases. Germline values: CDR1 LGHNT, CDR2 FRNRAP. This CDR3 has 17 amino acids. Trimming removed 3 bases from V and 10 bases from J; junction bases left unmatched: 14.

The V and J genes are TRBV7-3 and TRBJ2-5; maybe TRBD2 (5 bases). The CDR3 covers 14 residues. The germline V and J ends were trimmed by 1 base and 2 bases, with 8 bases remaining between them. Germline V CDR1 and CDR2: SGHTA, FQGTGA. CDR3: CASSLIGEQETQYF. The CDR3, as DNA: TGTGCCAGCAGCTTAATCGGGGAACAAGAGACCCAGTACTTC. Supplemented by reference TRBV7-3 and TRBJ2-5, the full variable domain reads GAGVSQTPSNKVTEKGKYVELRCDPISGHTALYWYRQSLGQGPEFLIYFQGTGAADDSGLPNDRFFAVRPEGSVSTLKIQRTERGDSAVYLCASSLIGEQETQYFGPGTRLLVL.

The chain couples TRBV7-2 to TRBJ1-1; D is possibly TRBD1 (5 bases). V was clipped by 6 bases and J by 0 bases, with 14 bases between them. This CDR3 has 15 amino acids. Germline assignment: CDR1 SGHTA and CDR2 FQGNSA. CDR3 sequence reads: CASSLRGALNTEAFF. The CDR3 bases are TGTGCCAGCAGTCTTCGCGGGGCGTTGAACACTGAAGCTTTCTTT.

This clone was picked up one time. The J gene is TRBJ2-1, the V gene TRBV27; a possible D gene is TRBD1 (6 bases). This CDR3 contains 15 residues. V dropped 5 bases and J dropped 2 bases, with 13 bases sitting between them. The V gene's germline CDR1 is MNHEY and CDR2 SMNVEV (reference sequence). The chain's CDR3 is CASSPDGGPYNEQFF. Written as DNA, the CDR3 is TGTGCCAGCAGTCCCGATGGGGGCCCCTACAATGAGCAGTTCTTC.

Worth noting for this clone: Within the sample, other DNA sequences also encode this same CDR3. This rearrangement joins TRBV7-9 to TRBJ1-1; unclear D gene. CDR1 and CDR2 (germline): SEHNR, FQNEAQ (reference sequence). The CDR3 consists of 12 residues. Trimming pared 3 bases from V and 4 bases from J, leaving 6 bases between. The CDR3 region is CASSFEGTEAFF. CDR3 coding DNA: TGTGCCAGCAGCTTCGAGGGCACTGAAGCTTTCTTT.